This TCR beta chain was found in a study of cytomegalovirus exposure and HLA in healthy donors. 13 Jbeta primers and 60 Vbeta primers were used for the PCR. Repertoires were generated with immunoSEQ multiplex PCR, while TCRdb's copy carries only in-frame clones and drops some. The sample records under 150,000 clones, 79% being singletons. This clone has more than one count but fewer than ten. The antigen is undetermined. CDR1 SGDLS and CDR2 YYNGEE come from the germline V gene. V dropped 0 bases and J dropped 9; count of bases not matched to a gene: 6. This CDR3 contains 15 residues. Findings and limits, study-wide: For most subjects, TCR beta sequences were reported to predict HLA-A and HLA-B alleles with accuracy. High sensitivity and specificity were reportedly achieved when the classifier diagnosed cytomegalovirus status.

Sequences were obtained from PBMCs. The TCR was taken from a woman aged 40 to 49 in good health and CMV-seropositive. The V and J genes are TRBV9 and TRBJ1-6; TRBD1 aligns across 7 bases. CDR3 protein: CASSVATGEGSPLHF. The CDR3 bases are TGTGCCAGCAGCGTAGCCACAGGGGAAGGTTCACCCCTCCACTTT.